The present T cell receptor beta chain was sequenced within a study of T cell repertoires in cytomegalovirus infection. Study at large: TCR beta signatures that were public indicated CMV infection and matching HLA type.

TCRdb ran MiXCR on the reads and lists one entry per CDR3 protein. The data contain approximately 500,000 distinct CDR3 sequences, about 15% of them singletons. As to this clonotype: Its target is not known.

V shed 6 bases and J shed 0 bases, with 8 bases lying between them. Germline assignment: CDR1 MDHEN and CDR2 SYDVKM. The CDR3 has 14 amino acids. Regarding the study as a whole: Within the response measured ex vivo, HLA-C-restricted CMV-specific TCR beta clonotypes were dominant. The study identified carriers of CMV plus the relevant HLA from cumulative public TCR beta family frequency.

The chain links TRBV28 to TRBJ2-2; possible D gene TRBD1, 5 bases. Material: CD8+ T cells from PBMCs. The sequence was obtained from a human donor in good health (CMV status not recorded). Some clones in this sample may be carry-over from other donors' samples. CDR3 sequence: CASSDSPNTGELFF. The CDR3 bases are TGTGCCAGCAGCGACAGCCCGAACACCGGGGAGCTGTTTTTT.